This entry concerns a single T cell receptor (beta chain). Its target antigen remains unknown. Per-nucleotide qualities are absent, and no much larger clonotype sits a single base away. These data are taken from a study of shared clonotypes between healthy human individuals (dated by TCRdb to 2018 to 2021). Describing the broader study: The cohort included a few men and two women between 18 and 49 years of age. For each donor, three plates each were used for CD4 naive and CD4 memory, two plates were used for CD8 naive, and one plate was used for CD8 memory. Blood TCR repertoires of a handful of healthy adults were deeply sequenced to estimate repertoire size and the extent of clonotype sharing between individuals. To increase sequencing depth and limit assay-specific biases, TCR repertoire library preparation and sequencing were carried out by different laboratories using diverse techniques. Each donor's leukapheresis produced roughly between roughly 0.9 and 9 billion PBMCs. The full study reports these points: Compared with non-shared clonotypes, the clonotypes found in all four sorted-subset donors had higher generation probabilities. Rarefaction of sorted-subset datasets indicated incomplete sequencing despite the large sequencing depth. Larger estimated clonotype richness was generally found for naive subsets than for memory subsets. The genetic and exposure-history diversity represented was limited by the small number of donors. When several donors were compared, the shared fraction of clonotypes was about 5% for naive CD4, about 4% for naive CD8, 2.3% for memory CD4, and less than 0.5% for memory CD8. Sampling was limited to blood, and TCR repertoires in tissue likely differ from TCR repertoires in blood. Based on pairwise subsampling, the degree of clonotype sharing among donors was expected to be affected by sequencing depth.

Donors were healthy HIV-negative adults with no recently reported acute infections or vaccinations. Only Caucasian adults living in Nashville, Tennessee, USA were represented among the donors. CD4+ T cells were enriched through magnetic negative selection, after which naive cells were positively selected on CD45RA and the remaining negative fraction served as the memory subset. After blood collection by leukapheresis, PBMCs were isolated using Ficoll-Histopaque density gradient centrifugation and then cryopreserved in the vapor phase of liquid nitrogen. Analytical flow cytometry was used to check the purity and quantity of every magnetically sorted T cell population. Genomic DNA was isolated from every sorted fraction and measured by UV absorbance on a Nanodrop 2000c. The CDR3 holds 13 amino acids from the cysteine to the phenylalanine. Only the CDR3 region is kept as DNA, spanning 39 bases read in frame from base 1. CDR1 GTSNPN and CDR2 SVGIG were looked up in the germline V gene (reference sequence). V was cut back by 5 bases and J by 1 base, leaving a gap of 8 bases between them.

TCR CDR3 regions were amplified from genomic DNA by multiplex PCR using the deep immunoSEQ assay. Genomic DNA extracted from each cell subset was distributed evenly over all wells of several immunoSEQ 96-well plates, and each plate served as one replicate. For sorted subsets, roughly 200 ng genomic DNA, equal to about 30,000 T cell genomes, was loaded into each replicate PCR. The purified libraries were quantified using a Qubit 3.0 fluorometer, sized with a Bioanalyzer 2100, and then quantified again using the KAPA Library Quantification kit. Every immunoSEQ 96-well plate was sequenced on a dedicated single-read 150-cycle Illumina NextSeq 550 flow cell. Per the source publication's procedure: Because the immunoSEQ output included only junctional sequences and no quality scores, the filtering could not be the same as the filtering used for full-length reads. Sequences were annotated with PyIR, a Python wrapper for IgBLAST v1.9, using IMGT germline references to assign V/J genes and CDR3. Reads with weak V/J assignments (E-value above 1e-6), missing CDR3, stop codons, out-of-frame junctions, or ambiguous translated residues were removed. A V3J clonotype was defined by an identical inferred V gene, J gene, and CDR3 amino acid sequence. To compute the percentage overlap between repertoires, the number of shared unique clonotypes was divided by the size of the smaller repertoire. Richness of each repertoire was evaluated using RTK rarefaction, the Chao1 estimator, and Recon v2.1 estimates of unobserved clonotypes. For all TCRbeta clonotypes obtained by the gDNA method from a few donors, generation probabilities were computed with OLGA. What TCRdb holds here is the immuneACCESS table cut down to in-frame rearrangements. Part of the clones is not present; checked against another copy, under half of the missing clones reflect an unresolved V gene, and the others are unexplained. The DNA gave D and trimming, while V, J and clone size come from that table. The sample table holds under 1,100,000 clones, of which about 75% were seen once. Roughly 1.4% of the sample lies in the top ten.

This chain joins TRBV30 to TRBJ2-2, with TRBD1 as a weak D call on 5 bases. The sequence derives from a man aged 18 to 30 in good health. Sequencing was performed on memory CD4+ T cells sorted from blood. Reading the label with the study, this specimen's cell subset or site is: CD45RA-negative fraction. The CDR3 corresponds to CAWRQWNTGELFF. The sequenced DNA: TGTGCCTGGCGACAGTGGAACACCGGGGAGCTGTTTTTT.